This TCR beta chain was captured by sequencing in a study of blood T cell repertoires in COVID-19. Background on the study: The samples span acute and convalescent COVID-19 from the United States, Italy and Spain. The analysed material was cDNA or gDNA that came from T cells, B-cell-depleted T cells, or PBMCs.

In germline, CDR1 is SGHAT, CDR2 FQNNGV. CDR3 size: 15 residues. V was cut by 1 base and J by 2 bases, with 11 bases left in between. Participants came from fewer than 25 US areas, aged about 18 to 89 years. This table comes from immunoSEQ multiplex PCR, and its TCRdb copy is limited to in-frame clones, with some not included. Among some 250,000 clones listed, about 90% were seen once. This receptor was taken from a human donor in a cohort exposed to, infected with or recovered from COVID-19 (not recorded which). The donor label of this sample is uncertain. Sequencing was done on a sample of PBMCs or T cells enriched from blood (not recorded which). The chain recombines TRBV11-2 with TRBJ2-5; TRBD1 might be the D (5 bases). The CDR3 nucleotides are TGTGCCAGCAGCTTAGGGGCAGGGTTGCAAGAGACCCAGTACTTC. Amino acid sequence: CASSLGAGLQETQYF.